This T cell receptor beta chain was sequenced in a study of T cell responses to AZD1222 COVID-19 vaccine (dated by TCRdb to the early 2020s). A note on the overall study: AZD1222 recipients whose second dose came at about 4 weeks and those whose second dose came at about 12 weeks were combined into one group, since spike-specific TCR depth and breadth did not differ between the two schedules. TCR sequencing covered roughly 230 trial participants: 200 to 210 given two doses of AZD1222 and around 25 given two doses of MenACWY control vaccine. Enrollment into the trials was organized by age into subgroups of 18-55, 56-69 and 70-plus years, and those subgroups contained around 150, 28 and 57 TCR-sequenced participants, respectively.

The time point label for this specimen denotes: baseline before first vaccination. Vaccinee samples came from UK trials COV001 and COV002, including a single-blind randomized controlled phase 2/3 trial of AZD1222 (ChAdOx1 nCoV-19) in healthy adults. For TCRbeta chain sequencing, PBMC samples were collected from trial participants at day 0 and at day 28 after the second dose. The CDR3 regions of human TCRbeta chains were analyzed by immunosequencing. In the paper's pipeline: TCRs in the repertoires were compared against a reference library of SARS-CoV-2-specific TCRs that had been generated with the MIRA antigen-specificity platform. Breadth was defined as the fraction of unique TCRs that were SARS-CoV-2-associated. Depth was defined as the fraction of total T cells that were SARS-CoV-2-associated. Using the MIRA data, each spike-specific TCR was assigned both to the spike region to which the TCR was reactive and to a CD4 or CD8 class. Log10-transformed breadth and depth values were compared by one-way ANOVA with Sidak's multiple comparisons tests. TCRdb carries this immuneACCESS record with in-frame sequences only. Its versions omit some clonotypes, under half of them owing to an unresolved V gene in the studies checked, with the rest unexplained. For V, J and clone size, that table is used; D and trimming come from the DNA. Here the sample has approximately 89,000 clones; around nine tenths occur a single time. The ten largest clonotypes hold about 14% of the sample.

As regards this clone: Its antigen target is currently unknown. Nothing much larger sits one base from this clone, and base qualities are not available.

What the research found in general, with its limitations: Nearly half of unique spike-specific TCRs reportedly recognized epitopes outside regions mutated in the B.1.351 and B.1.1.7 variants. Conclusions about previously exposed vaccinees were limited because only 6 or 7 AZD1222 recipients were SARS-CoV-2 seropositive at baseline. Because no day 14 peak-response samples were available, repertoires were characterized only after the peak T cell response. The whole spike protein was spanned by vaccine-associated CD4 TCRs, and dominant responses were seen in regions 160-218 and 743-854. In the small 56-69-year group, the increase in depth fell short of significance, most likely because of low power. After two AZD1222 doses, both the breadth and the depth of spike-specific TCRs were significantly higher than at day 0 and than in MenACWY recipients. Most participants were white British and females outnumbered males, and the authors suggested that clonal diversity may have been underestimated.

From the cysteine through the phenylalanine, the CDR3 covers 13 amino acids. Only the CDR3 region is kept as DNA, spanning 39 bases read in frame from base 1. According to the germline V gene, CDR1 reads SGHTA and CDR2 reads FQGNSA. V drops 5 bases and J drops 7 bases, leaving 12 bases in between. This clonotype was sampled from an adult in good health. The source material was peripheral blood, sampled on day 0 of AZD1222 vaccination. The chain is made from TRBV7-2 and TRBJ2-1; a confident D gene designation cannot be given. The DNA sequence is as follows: TGTGCCAGCAGCCTGAGGCTGGGGAATGAGCAGTTCTTC. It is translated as CASSLRLGNEQFF.